The T cell receptor (beta chain) under discussion was sequenced for a study of follicular helper T cells after annual influenza vaccination. About the research overall: For some subjects, blood spans the 2013-2014, 2014-2015 and 2015-2016 annual vaccinations. Study observations and caveats: ICOS+CD38+ cTfh clonality tracked population frequency, and its change tracked circulating plasmablast change. Successive annual vaccinations recalled a recurrent oligoclonal ICOS+CD38+ cTfh response with influenza-specific clonotypes.

This clone has more than one count but fewer than ten. Its antigen remains unknown. Generated by immunoSEQ multiplex PCR, the TCRdb table keeps only in-frame clones and is missing some. This table holds several thousand clones, roughly 80% found once. Time point: 2014-2015 season, pre-vaccination. The CDR3 is made up of 13 amino acids. The germline V and J ends were trimmed by 2 bases and 7 bases, with 12 bases remaining between them. Germline V gene sequence: CDR1 SGHTS, CDR2 YDEGEE. This TCR derives from an adult who received the influenza vaccine. The sequences come from CXCR5+ CD38- circulating T follicular helper cells from blood, collected on the day of influenza vaccination. Subset noted: circulating Tfh, non-naive CD4+CXCR5+PD-1+ (ICOS+CD38+ or ICOS-CD38-). The V and J genes are TRBV5-8 and TRBJ1-2; D remains ambiguous. The CDR3 DNA follows: TGTGCCAGCAGCTTTTACCGAGCGGGTGGCTACACCTTC. It translates to CASSFYRAGGYTF.